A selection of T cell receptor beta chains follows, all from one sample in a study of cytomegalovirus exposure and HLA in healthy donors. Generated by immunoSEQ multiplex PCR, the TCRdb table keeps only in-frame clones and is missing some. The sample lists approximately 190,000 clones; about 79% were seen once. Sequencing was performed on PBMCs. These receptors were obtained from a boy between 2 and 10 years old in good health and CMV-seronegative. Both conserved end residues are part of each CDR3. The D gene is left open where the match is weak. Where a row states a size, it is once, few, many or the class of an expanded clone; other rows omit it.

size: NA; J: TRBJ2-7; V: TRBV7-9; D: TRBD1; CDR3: CASSWTGTYEQYF; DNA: TGTGCCAGCAGCTGGACAGGAACCTACGAGCAGTACTTC
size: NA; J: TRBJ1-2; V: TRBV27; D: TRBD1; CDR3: CASSRDRGYGYTF; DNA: TGTGCCAGCAGCAGAGACAGGGGATACGGCTACACCTTC
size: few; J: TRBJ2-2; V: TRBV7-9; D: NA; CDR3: CASGLPNTGELFF; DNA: TGTGCCAGCGGCCTCCCGAACACCGGGGAGCTGTTTTTT
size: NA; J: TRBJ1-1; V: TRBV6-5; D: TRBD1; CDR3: CASSPRQGLKAFF; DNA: TGTGCCAGCAGCCCCCGACAGGGTTTGAAAGCTTTCTTT
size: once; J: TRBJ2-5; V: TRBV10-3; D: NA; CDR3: CAIRDSLRGTQYF; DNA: TGTGCCATCCGGGATAGCCTACGTGGGACCCAGTACTTC
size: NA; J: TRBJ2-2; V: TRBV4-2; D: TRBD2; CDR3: CASSQETSGGATGELFF; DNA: TGTGCCAGCAGCCAAGAGACTAGCGGGGGGGCCACCGGGGAGCTGTTTTTT
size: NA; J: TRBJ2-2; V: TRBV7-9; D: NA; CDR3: CASSLVGYTGELFF; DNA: TGTGCCAGCAGCTTAGTTGGCTACACCGGGGAGCTGTTTTTT
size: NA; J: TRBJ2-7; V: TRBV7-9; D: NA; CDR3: CASSLGDFAYEQYF; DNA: TGTGCCAGCAGCCTTGGGGACTTCGCCTACGAGCAGTACTTC
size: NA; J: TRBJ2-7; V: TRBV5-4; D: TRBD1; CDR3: CASSPNSGTGIYEQYF; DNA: TGTGCCAGCAGCCCGAACTCAGGGACAGGGATTTACGAGCAGTACTTC
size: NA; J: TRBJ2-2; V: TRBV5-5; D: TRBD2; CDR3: CASSSYSGGAGVTGELFF; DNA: TGTGCCAGCAGCTCGTATAGCGGGGGGGCTGGGGTCACCGGGGAGCTGTTTTTT
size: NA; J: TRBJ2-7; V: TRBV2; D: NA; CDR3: CASSEALPHGAYSYEQYF; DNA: TGTGCCAGCAGTGAAGCGCTTCCCCATGGGGCTTACTCCTACGAGCAGTACTTC
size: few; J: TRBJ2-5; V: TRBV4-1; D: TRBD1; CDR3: CASSQEVFGQGVRETQYF; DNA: TGCGCCAGCAGCCAAGAGGTATTCGGACAGGGCGTGAGGGAGACCCAGTACTTC
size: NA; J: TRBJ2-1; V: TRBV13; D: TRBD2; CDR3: CASSSRSGGASSYNEQFF; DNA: TGTGCCAGCAGCTCTCGAAGCGGGGGGGCGAGCTCCTACAATGAGCAGTTCTTC
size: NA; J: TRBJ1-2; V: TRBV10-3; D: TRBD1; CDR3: CAISDIRGTGVGYTF; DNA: TGTGCCATCAGTGACATTCGAGGGACAGGGGTTGGCTACACCTTC
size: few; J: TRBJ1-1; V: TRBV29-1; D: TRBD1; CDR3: CSVEGQGTEAFF; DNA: TGCAGCGTAGAGGGACAGGGGACTGAAGCTTTCTTT
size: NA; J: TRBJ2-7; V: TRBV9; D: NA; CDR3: CASSVALGLSYEQYF; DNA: TGTGCCAGCAGCGTAGCTCTGGGCCTCTCCTACGAGCAGTACTTC
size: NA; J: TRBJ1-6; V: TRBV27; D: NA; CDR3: CASSLFRGADNSPLHF; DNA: TGTGCCAGCAGTTTATTTCGAGGCGCGGATAATTCACCCCTCCACTTT
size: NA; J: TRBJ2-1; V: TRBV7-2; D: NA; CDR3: CASWGWGQTNEQFF; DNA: TGTGCCAGCTGGGGGTGGGGGCAAACCAATGAGCAGTTCTTC
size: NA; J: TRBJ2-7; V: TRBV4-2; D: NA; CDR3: CASSQGTIYEQYF; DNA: TGTGCCAGCAGCCAAGGGACTATTTACGAGCAGTACTTC
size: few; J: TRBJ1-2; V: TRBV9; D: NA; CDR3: CASSVGRFKDGYTF; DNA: TGTGCCAGCAGCGTAGGGAGGTTCAAGGATGGCTACACCTTC
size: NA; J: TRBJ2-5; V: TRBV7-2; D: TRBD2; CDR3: CASSYLAGGGETQYF; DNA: TGTGCCAGCAGCTACCTAGCGGGGGGAGGAGAGACCCAGTACTTC
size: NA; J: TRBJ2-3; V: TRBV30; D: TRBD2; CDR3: CAWTEGLATDTQYF; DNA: TGTGCCTGGACCGAGGGACTAGCGACAGATACGCAGTATTTT
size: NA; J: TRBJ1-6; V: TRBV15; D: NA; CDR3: CATSRGSGSPLHF; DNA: TGTGCCACCAGCAGAGGATCAGGTTCACCCCTCCACTTT
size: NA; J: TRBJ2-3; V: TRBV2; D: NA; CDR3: CASSNMGRGTDTQYF; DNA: TGTGCCAGCAGTAACATGGGGAGAGGAACAGATACGCAGTATTTT
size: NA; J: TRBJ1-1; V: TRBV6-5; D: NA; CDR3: CASTPSMNTEAFF; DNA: TGTGCCAGCACCCCAAGCATGAACACTGAAGCTTTCTTT
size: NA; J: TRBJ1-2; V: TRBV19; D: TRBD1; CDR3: CASSKQGITNYGYTF; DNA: TGTGCCAGTAGTAAACAGGGGATCACTAACTATGGCTACACCTTC
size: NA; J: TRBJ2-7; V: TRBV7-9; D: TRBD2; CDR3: CASSQARLAGFEQYF; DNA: TGTGCCAGCAGCCAAGCTAGGCTAGCGGGGTTCGAGCAGTACTTC
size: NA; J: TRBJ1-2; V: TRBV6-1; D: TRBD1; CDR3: CASSAHRGLLGYTF; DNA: TGTGCCAGCAGTGCCCACAGGGGGCTTTTAGGCTACACCTTC
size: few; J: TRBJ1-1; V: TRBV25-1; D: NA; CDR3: CASTKWTEAFF; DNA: TGTGCCAGCACTAAATGGACTGAAGCTTTCTTT
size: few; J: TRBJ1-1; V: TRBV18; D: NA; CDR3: CASSPGGRPEAFF; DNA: TGTGCCAGCTCACCAGGGGGCCGGCCTGAAGCTTTCTTT
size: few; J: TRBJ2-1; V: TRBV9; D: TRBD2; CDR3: CASSPRLAGYNEQFF; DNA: TGTGCCAGCAGCCCCAGACTAGCGGGGTACAATGAGCAGTTCTTC
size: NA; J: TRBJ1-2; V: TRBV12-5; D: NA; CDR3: CASGFRSGYYGYTF; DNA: TGTGCTAGTGGTTTCAGGTCGGGGTATTATGGCTACACCTTC
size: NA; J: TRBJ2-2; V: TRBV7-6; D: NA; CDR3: CASSLLAPPANTGELFF; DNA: TGTGCCAGCAGCTTACTAGCTCCACCTGCGAACACCGGGGAGCTGTTTTTT
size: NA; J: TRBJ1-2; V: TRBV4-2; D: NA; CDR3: CASSQGLGDYGYTF; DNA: TGTGCCAGCAGCCAAGGTCTGGGCGACTATGGCTACACCTTC
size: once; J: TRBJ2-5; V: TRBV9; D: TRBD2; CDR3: CASSAPRGGEETQYF; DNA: TGTGCCAGCAGCGCCCCTCGGGGGGGGGAAGAGACCCAGTACTTC
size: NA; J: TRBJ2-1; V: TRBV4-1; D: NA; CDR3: CAVGLGVLDPRRTRGSEQFF; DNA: TGCGCCGTGGGGCTGGGCGTCCTTGATCCACGGCGAACAAGGGGGAGTGAGCAGTTCTTC
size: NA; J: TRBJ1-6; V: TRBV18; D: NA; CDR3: CASSPFRSRGETSPLHF; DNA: TGTGCCAGCTCACCATTCAGATCCCGGGGTGAGACGTCACCCCTCCACTTT
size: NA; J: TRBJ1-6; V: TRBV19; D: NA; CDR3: CASSTPSGGVDSPLHF; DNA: TGTGCCAGTAGTACCCCTTCAGGAGGAGTTGATTCACCCCTCCACTTT
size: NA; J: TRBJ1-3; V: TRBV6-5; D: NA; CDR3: CASSYSGRGQGNTIYF; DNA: TGTGCCAGCAGTTACTCAGGGCGGGGGCAAGGAAACACCATATATTTT
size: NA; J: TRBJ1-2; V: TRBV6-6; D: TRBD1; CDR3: CAVRLGTGSGYTF; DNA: TGTGCCGTCCGGCTGGGGACAGGGAGTGGCTACACCTTC
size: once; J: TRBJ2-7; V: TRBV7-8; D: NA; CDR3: CASSLLPSGPRRHYEQYF; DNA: TGTGCCAGCAGCTTACTCCCCTCCGGGCCCCGGAGGCACTACGAGCAGTACTTC
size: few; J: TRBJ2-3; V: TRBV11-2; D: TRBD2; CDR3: CASSLGLAGGNTDTQYF; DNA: TGTGCCAGCAGCTTAGGCCTAGCGGGGGGGAACACAGATACGCAGTATTTT
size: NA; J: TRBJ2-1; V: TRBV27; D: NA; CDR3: CASAFEGGVNNEQFF; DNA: TGTGCCAGCGCGTTCGAAGGGGGGGTGAACAATGAGCAGTTCTTC
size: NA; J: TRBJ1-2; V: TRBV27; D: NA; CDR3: CASSPLAGLDGYTF; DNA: TGTGCCAGCAGCCCCCTGGCAGGGTTAGACGGCTACACCTTC
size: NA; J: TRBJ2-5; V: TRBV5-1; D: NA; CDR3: CASSPAPNYETQYF; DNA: TGCGCCAGCAGCCCGGCACCGAACTATGAGACCCAGTACTTC
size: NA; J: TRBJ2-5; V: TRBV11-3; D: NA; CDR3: CASSQGGSSETQYF; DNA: TGTGCCAGCAGCCAGGGGGGTAGTTCTGAGACCCAGTACTTC
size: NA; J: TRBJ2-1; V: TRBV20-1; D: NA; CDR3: CSARPDNEQFF; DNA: TGCAGTGCTAGGCCGGACAATGAGCAGTTCTTC
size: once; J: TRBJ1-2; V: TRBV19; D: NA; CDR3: CASLQGDGYTF; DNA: TGTGCCAGTCTACAGGGTGACGGCTACACCTTC
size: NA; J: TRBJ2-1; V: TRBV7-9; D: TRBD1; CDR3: CASSLAGQGGDEQFF; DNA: TGTGCCAGCAGCTTAGCGGGACAGGGAGGCGATGAGCAGTTCTTC
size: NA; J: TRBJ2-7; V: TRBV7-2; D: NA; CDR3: CASSLAVAYEQYF; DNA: TGTGCCAGCAGCTTAGCGGTAGCCTACGAGCAGTACTTC
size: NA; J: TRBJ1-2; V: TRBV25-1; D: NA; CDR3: CASSFTESYGYTF; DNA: TGTGCCAGCAGTTTCACAGAGAGTTATGGCTACACCTTC